This T cell receptor (beta chain) was captured by sequencing in a study of blood T cell repertoires in COVID-19. Study as a whole: Nucleic acid was either cDNA or gDNA, and it came from T cells, B-cell-depleted T cells, or PBMCs.

This CDR3 contains 14 residues. The V end was cut by 3 bases, the J end by 4 bases, with 15 bases between. Germline CDR1 SQVTM, CDR2 ANQGSEA. Per the original methods: Researchers report that nucleated cell counts were estimated from reference gene primer amplification. Clones were read by immunoSEQ multiplex PCR, and TCRdb kept only the in-frame ones, dropping some. V, J and clone size are those of that table, while D and trimming were read from the DNA. The sample holds about 190,000 clones, 70% to 85% seen once. The chain couples TRBV29-1 to TRBJ2-5, with D perhaps TRBD1 (5 bases). The sequenced material came from peripheral blood. The sequence came from a woman in her 50s with acute or convalescent COVID-19. The chain's CDR3 is CSVDLGQGIETQYF. The DNA for the CDR3 is TGCAGCGTTGATCTAGGGCAGGGCATAGAGACCCAGTACTTC. Drawing the rest from reference TRBV29-1 and TRBJ2-5, the complete variable domain is SAVISQKPSRDICQRGTSLTIQCQVDSQVTMMFWYRQQPGQSLTLIATANQGSEATYESGFVIDKFPISRPNLTFSTLTVSNMSPEDSSIYLCSVDLGQGIETQYFGPGTRLLVL.